This T cell receptor (beta chain) was observed in a study of cytomegalovirus exposure and HLA in healthy donors. Overall study context: From donors who were HLA-typed, an early data release held about 85 million unique TCRs. Study observations and caveats: Reportedly, TCR beta sequences accurately predicted HLA-A and HLA-B alleles in most subjects. Later analysis placed DRB1 highest and HLA-C lowest in TCR association rates, which differed by HLA locus.

This clone was detected once. Its specificity is unknown. This CDR3 contains 12 residues. PCR amplification relied on 60 Vbeta primers (plus 13 Jbeta primers). TCRdb's table, derived via immunoSEQ multiplex PCR, lists solely in-frame clones and lacks some. The sample holds fewer than 200,000 clones; about four fifths are singletons and the top ten take roughly 3%. This TCR was recovered from a female donor in good health and CMV-seronegative. Sequences were obtained from PBMCs. J is TRBJ1-2 and V is TRBV21-1; the DNA was not used to check the table's D call, TRBD1. TRBV21-1 is given as a pseudogene. The DNA for the CDR3 is TGTGCCAGCAGCACTCAGGGCGATCTCTACACCTTC. Its protein product is CASSTQGDLYTF.